The clone carrying this TCR beta chain was observed once. The data are from a study of blood T cell repertoires in COVID-19. The overall study: Sites across the United States, Italy and Spain contributed samples from acute and convalescent COVID-19. The cDNA or gDNA used as material had been derived from T cells, B-cell-depleted T cells, or PBMCs.

Trimming shortened V by 7 bases and J by 5 bases, and 17 bases separated the two germline ends. The germline V gene encodes CDR1 SQVTM and CDR2 ANQGSEA. The CDR3 consists of 13 residues. The table came from immunoSEQ multiplex PCR; TCRdb's copy has only in-frame clones and leaves some out. The sample lists 200,000 to 250,000 clones; 80% to 85% were seen once. Followed over time, Seattle patients had been enrolled while infection was active. Sequencing input: peripheral blood. This TCR came from a woman older than 75 with COVID-19, enrolled during active disease. V is TRBV29-1 and J is TRBJ1-1; maybe TRBD1 (6 bases). In DNA, the CDR3 is TGCAGCGCATCCCCAGGGGATTGGACTGAAGCTTTCTTT. Protein: CSASPGDWTEAFF.